What follows are 28 T cell receptor beta chains derived from one specimen sequenced in a study of OX40 agonist ivuxolimab in advanced cancers. Profiling relied on immunoSEQ multiplex PCR, and the TCRdb table lists in-frame clones only, not all of them. The sample yields 65,000 to 85,000 clones, 75% to 90% seen once. The sample here was CD4+ or CD8+ T cells sorted from blood, taken in a trial of the OX40 agonist ivuxolimab. All receptors derive from an adult with an advanced solid tumor such as melanoma, head and neck, liver or kidney cancer.

The chain combines TRBV7-6 with TRBJ1-2, with 9 bases matching TRBD1. The junction had 7 bases not matched to a gene; V was cut back by 1 base and J by 4 bases. Germline lookup yields CDR1 SGHVS and CDR2 FNYEAQ. The CDR3 contains 16 residues. The CDR3 loop is CASSLEGQGSSYGYTF. The DNA of the CDR3 is TGTGCCAGCAGCTTAGAGGGACAGGGCAGTTCCTATGGCTACACCTTC.

J is TRBJ1-1 and V is TRBV6-5; D remains ambiguous. Looked up from germline, CDR1 is MNHEY and CDR2 is SVGAGI. The CDR3 runs to 13 residues. V was trimmed by 10 bases and J by 5 bases, leaving 17 bases between them. The CDR3 DNA reads as TGTGCCACCTACTTTAGGGTTGGGACTGAAGCTTTCTTT. This sequence encodes CATYFRVGTEAFF.

The V call is TRBV11-2, the J call TRBJ1-6, with 8 bases aligning to TRBD1. The trim removed 4 bases at V and 4 bases at J, leaving 15 bases unmatched. This CDR3 comprises 19 residues. Germline V gene lookup returns CDR1 SGHAT and CDR2 FQNNGV. CDR3 bases: TGTGCCAGCAGCTCTAGAGGTCGGGCAGGGGGCAGGTATAATTCACCCCTCCACTTT. It yields the protein CASSSRGRAGGRYNSPLHF.

The CDR3 here is CASSKGNTEAFF. CDR3 coding DNA: TGCGCCAGCAGCAAAGGGAACACTGAAGCTTTCTTT. The V and J genes are TRBV5-1 and TRBJ1-1; D unclear. CDR1 and CDR2 from the germline V gene are SGHRS and YFSETQ. Trimming pared 4 bases from V and 1 base from J, leaving 5 bases between. CDR3 length: 12 residues.

The gene calls are TRBV2 and TRBJ2-7; tentative D call: TRBD2 (6 bases). Between the trimmed V and J ends, which lost 4 bases and 5 bases, there was a span of 21 bases. Germline CDR1 SNHLY, CDR2 FYNNEI. The CDR3 contains 16 residues. DNA of the CDR3: TGTGCCAGCAGTGGGGCCGTAACTAGCAAGCCCAACGAGCAGTACTTC. This translates into CASSGAVTSKPNEQYF. Looking up the rest from reference TRBV2 and TRBJ2-7 gives the full variable domain: EPEVTQTPSHQVTQMGQEVILRCVPISNHLYFYWYRQILGQKVEFLVSFYNNEISEKSEIFDDQFSVERPDGSNFTLKIRSTKLEDSAMYFCASSGAVTSKPNEQYFGPGTRLTVT.

Concerning this clone: Additional DNA sequences in this sample encode the identical CDR3. V is TRBV5-1 and J is TRBJ1-2; D possibly corresponds to TRBD1 (5 bases). The CDR3 has 14 residues. The germline V gene encodes CDR1 SGHRS and CDR2 YFSETQ. V was trimmed by 0 bases and J by 1 base, leaving 7 bases between them. This chain's CDR3 is CASSLGDRNYGYTF. The CDR3 coding sequence is TGCGCCAGCAGCTTGGGGGACCGTAACTATGGCTACACCTTC.

The V call is TRBV7-3, the J call TRBJ2-7, with D tentatively TRBD2 (5 bases). The CDR3 loop spans 16 amino acids. Trimming shortened V by 5 bases and J by 3 bases, and 20 bases separated the two germline ends. The germline CDR1 and CDR2 sequences are SGHTA and FQGTGA. The DNA of the CDR3 is TGTGCCAGCAGCCCTCGAAGCGGCGCGCTCAACTACGAGCAGTACTTC. Protein sequence: CASSPRSGALNYEQYF.

The chain has TRBV4-1 and TRBJ1-2; D is perhaps TRBD1 (6 bases). This CDR3 has 14 amino acids. The germline CDR1 and CDR2 sequences are MGHRA and YSYEKL. V was trimmed by 2 bases and J by 2 bases, leaving 9 bases between them. CDR3 sequence: CASSQSQGNYGYTF. Here the CDR3 DNA reads TGCGCCAGCAGCCAAAGCCAGGGGAACTATGGCTACACCTTC.

The J gene is TRBJ1-1, the V gene TRBV7-9, with 7 bases fitting TRBD1. CDR1 SEHNR and CDR2 FQNEAQ come from the germline V gene (reference sequence). The CDR3 spans 13 residues. With 5 bases clipped from V and 1 base from J, the junction kept 1 base outside the gene matches. CDR3 sequence reads: CASSRQGNTEAFF. The CDR3 DNA is TGTGCCAGCAGCCGACAGGGGAACACTGAAGCTTTCTTT.

The chain links TRBV11-2 to TRBJ2-2; 9 bases fit TRBD1. V lost 0 bases, J lost 5 bases, and 4 bases stayed unmatched. CDR1 and CDR2 (germline): SGHAT, FQNNGV. The CDR3 extends over 16 amino acids. Here the CDR3 DNA reads TGTGCCAGCAGCTTAGAAATGGGACAGGGTACCGGGGAGCTGTTTTTT. Translated: CASSLEMGQGTGELFF.

The chain is built from TRBV2 and TRBJ1-4, with 9 bases identical to TRBD1. V was clipped by 2 bases and J by 4 bases; unmatched bases: 8. There are 17 residues in the CDR3. Germline CDR1 and CDR2: SNHLY and FYNNEI. This chain's CDR3 is CASSERDRVWGNEKLFF. CDR3 in DNA: TGTGCCAGCAGTGAAAGGGACAGGGTATGGGGTAATGAAAAACTGTTTTTT.

The V gene is TRBV2, the J gene TRBJ1-1; D not resolved. V lost 5 bases to trimming and J lost 3 bases, with 13 bases between them. This CDR3 contains 14 residues. Germline values: CDR1 SNHLY, CDR2 FYNNEI. CDR3 bases: TGTGCCAGCAGTCCAAGGGAGATTTACACTGAAGCTTTCTTT. Encoded protein: CASSPREIYTEAFF.

This chain links TRBV7-2 with TRBJ1-2; D gene ambiguous. The CDR3 is 15 amino acids. V was clipped by 5 bases and J by 1 base, with 14 bases between them. Germline V lookup: CDR1 SGHTA, CDR2 FQGNSA. The CDR3 region has the DNA TGTGCCAGCAGCCTTAAAGGCGGAAATAACTATGGCTACACCTTC. The encoded protein is CASSLKGGNNYGYTF.

The chain joins TRBV7-9 to TRBJ1-2; 7 positions agree with TRBD1. The CDR3 sequence is 12 residues long. V lost 3 bases and J lost 6; bases outside the gene matches: 1. Germline V CDR1 and CDR2: SEHNR, FQNEAQ (reference sequence). This CDR3 reads CASSFTGDGYTF. The DNA for the CDR3 is TGTGCCAGCAGCTTCACAGGGGATGGCTACACCTTC.

This sequence joins TRBV19 and TRBJ1-2; D unresolved. Trimming pared 5 bases from V and 6 bases from J, leaving 16 bases between. The CDR3 is 14 residues long. Germline V gene data show CDR1 as LNHDA and CDR2 as SQIVND (reference sequence). The CDR3 loop is CASSPDGVRDGYTF. The CDR3 DNA follows: TGTGCCAGTAGTCCCGACGGCGTGCGCGATGGCTACACCTTC.

This chain connects TRBV18 to TRBJ2-7, with 7 bases lining up with TRBD2. V trimming: 4 bases; J trimming: 6 bases; junction bases outside the gene matches: 9. CDR3 length: 14 residues. The germline V gene encodes CDR1 KGHSH and CDR2 LQKENI. The CDR3, as DNA: TGTGCCAGCTCACTCAGAGGAGGGGAGGGCGAGCAGTACTTC. It specifies CASSLRGGEGEQYF.

This clone showed up just a few times. The chain combines TRBV2 with TRBJ2-2, with 10 bases aligning to TRBD2. Germline lookup yields CDR1 SNHLY and CDR2 FYNNEI. V gave up 6 bases and J gave up 3 bases; unmatched junction bases: 4. This CDR3 spans 15 amino acids. The CDR3 region has the DNA TGTGCCAGCAGACTAGCGGGGAGCGACACCGGGGAGCTGTTTTTT. Translating gives CASRLAGSDTGELFF.

The sample holds one count of this clone. The chain recombines TRBV7-2 with TRBJ1-5; 8 nucleotides match TRBD1. The ends lost 2 bases at V and 7 bases at J; junction bases unmatched: 7. Germline V gives CDR1 SGHTA, CDR2 FQGNSA. This CDR3 spans 15 amino acids. The CDR3 DNA follows: TGTGCCAGCAGCTTATGGATGACAGGGGCCCAGCCCCAGCATTTT. Protein sequence: CASSLWMTGAQPQHF.

V is TRBV6-5 and J is TRBJ2-7; 10 positions agree with TRBD1. The V gene end was trimmed by 6 bases and the J gene end by 3 bases; junction bases not matched to a gene: 8. The CDR3 spans 15 residues. The germline V gene has CDR1 MNHEY and CDR2 SVGAGI. DNA of the CDR3: TGTGCCAGCAGCCTCGCCCGGGACAGGGGCTACGAGCAGTACTTC. Its translation is CASSLARDRGYEQYF.

The genes are TRBV19 and TRBJ2-1; D call uncertain. Trimming cost V 2 bases and J 9 bases, with 5 bases left between them. Germline values: CDR1 LNHDA, CDR2 SQIVND (reference sequence). The CDR3 runs to 11 residues. In nucleotides, the CDR3 is TGTGCCAGTAGTATATATGGTGAGCAGTTCTTC. Its translation: CASSIYGEQFF.

The CDR3 DNA is TGTGCCAGCAGCACAGGGACTAGCGGTTCAGATACGCAGTATTTT. Protein sequence: CASSTGTSGSDTQYF. This sequence joins TRBV7-3 and TRBJ2-3, with 11 bases aligning to TRBD2. With 5 bases clipped from V and 4 bases from J, the junction kept 5 bases outside the gene matches. Germline V gives CDR1 SGHTA, CDR2 FQGTGA. The CDR3 contains 15 residues.

This chain links TRBV18 with TRBJ1-3; no definite D call. The CDR3 contains 15 residues. Germline V lookup: CDR1 KGHSH, CDR2 LQKENI. Trimming removed 1 base at V and 8 bases at J, with 15 bases between. The CDR3 DNA follows: TGTGCCAGCTCACCACTTTCTGGCGCCGGAGACACCATATATTTT. It codes for CASSPLSGAGDTIYF.

Worth noting for this clone: Sequence at one end of the junction differs from germline and may be a read error. This rearrangement joins TRBV6-1 to TRBJ1-5; 9 bases align to TRBD1. The CDR3 loop spans 15 amino acids. Per the germline V gene, CDR1 is MNHNS and CDR2 is SASEGT. CDR3 protein: CACSEPGQGYQPQHF. The CDR3 DNA follows: TGTGCCTGCAGTGAGCCGGGACAGGGTTACCAGCCCCAGCATTTT.

The chain couples TRBV10-3 to TRBJ1-5; possible D gene TRBD1, 5 bases. Germline CDR1 and CDR2: ENHRY and SYGVKD. Trimming took 5 bases from V and 3 from J, leaving 11 bases between them. CDR3 length: 14 residues. The DNA of the CDR3 is TGTGCCATCAGTCAGGGTAATGCCAATCAGCCCCAGCATTTT. Its translation is CAISQGNANQPQHF.

This chain joins TRBV5-1 and TRBJ1-5; D is possibly TRBD1 (6 bases). V gave up 0 bases and J gave up 4 bases, with 11 bases separating them. CDR1 is SGHRS, CDR2 YFSETQ, per germline. The CDR3 loop spans 15 amino acids. CDR3 protein: CASSLAGDKNQPQHF. CDR3 nucleotides: TGCGCCAGCAGCTTGGCAGGGGACAAGAATCAGCCCCAGCATTTT.

The chain joins TRBV5-1 to TRBJ1-5, with D tentatively TRBD1 (5 bases). V was pared by 3 bases and J by 5 bases, with 15 bases between. CDR3 length: 15 amino acids. Germline assignment: CDR1 SGHRS and CDR2 YFSETQ. CDR3 residues: CASSSTPGGDQPQHF. CDR3 sequence (DNA): TGCGCCAGCAGCTCCACACCCGGGGGGGATCAGCCCCAGCATTTT.

This clone was picked up a small number of times. V gene TRBV19 combines with J gene TRBJ1-4, with D possibly TRBD1 on 6 matching bases. V was trimmed by 1 base and J by 4 bases, leaving 10 bases between them. Germline V lookup: CDR1 LNHDA, CDR2 SQIVND (reference sequence). This CDR3 is built from 15 residues. As DNA, the CDR3 is TGTGCCAGTAGTATAGGTACAGGGATTAATGAAAAACTGTTTTTT. It is translated as CASSIGTGINEKLFF.

The chain employs TRBV6-6 and TRBJ1-1; 10 nucleotides align to TRBD1. V shed 6 bases and J 5 bases; nucleotides not matched to a gene: 9. The CDR3 has 15 residues. Germline-derived CDR1 and CDR2 are MNHNY and SVGAGI (reference sequence). DNA of the CDR3: TGTGCCAGCAGCTCACCAGACAGGGGGCAAACTGAAGCTTTCTTT. Translation gives CASSSPDRGQTEAFF.